The 22 T cell receptor beta chains given below trace back to one sample, sequenced in a study of identical twins (dated by TCRdb to about 2016). Libraries came from 5' RACE. Sequencer: Illumina HiSeq 2000. Starting from the raw public reads, TCRdb applied fastp trimming at Q25, assembled clones with MiXCR and retained in-frame beta chains. Rows merge per CDR3 protein into single entries with the most common DNA and genes. The sample table holds some 900,000 distinct CDR3 sequences, of which 9% to 15% were seen once. Together, the top ten hold about 1.5% of the sample. The sample was also reused in another study, on yellow fever vaccine responses in identical twins.

Source material: PBMCs. These receptors all stem from a woman younger than 35 in good health.

This clonotype was observed a few times. The J gene is TRBJ2-7, the V gene TRBV29-1; 8 nucleotides match TRBD1. CDR1 SQVTM and CDR2 ANQGSEA come from the germline V gene. V dropped 2 bases and J dropped 7; count of bases not matched to a gene: 7. The length of the CDR3 is 13 residues. CDR3 loop: CSVERGQGREQYF. CDR3 nucleotide sequence: TGCAGCGTTGAACGCGGACAGGGAAGGGAGCAGTACTTC.

There are a few counts of this clonotype. V usage is TRBV6-1 and J usage is TRBJ2-1; 7 nucleotides align to TRBD1. CDR1 MNHNS and CDR2 SASEGT come from the germline V gene. The CDR3 is made up of 15 amino acids. V trimming: 9 bases; J trimming: 4 bases; junction bases outside the gene matches: 12. This chain's CDR3 is CASKFSGTVYNEQFF. CDR3 coding DNA: TGTGCCAGTAAATTTTCCGGGACAGTATACAATGAGCAGTTCTTC.

The rearrangement joins TRBV29-1 to TRBJ2-1; 13 positions match TRBD2. CDR1 and CDR2 (germline): SQVTM, ANQGSEA. The V and J ends lost 7 bases and 0 bases, in that order; junction bases with no gene match: 9. The CDR3 is 17 amino acids. The CDR3 region is CSAKLAGGPFSYNEQFF. CDR3 in DNA: TGCAGCGCAAAACTAGCGGGAGGGCCGTTCTCCTACAATGAGCAGTTCTTC.

This clonotype came up a few times. The V and J genes are TRBV12-3 or TRBV12-4 and TRBJ2-5; D is undetermined. Trimming stripped 5 bases from V and 3 bases from J, with 13 bases between. CDR3 length equals 14 residues. The CDR3 DNA reads TGTGCCAGCAGTCCCATCGAGCCGAAAGAGACCCAGTACTTC. Translation gives CASSPIEPKETQYF.

This clonotype was observed a few times. The chain employs TRBV3-1 and TRBJ2-1, with 8 positions matching TRBD2. Germline V gene data show CDR1 as LGHDT and CDR2 as YNNKEL (reference sequence). The CDR3 covers 17 residues. Trimming took 5 bases from V and 0 from J; bases not matched to a gene: 9. This CDR3 is CASSSRGDTGSYNEQFF. The DNA of the CDR3 is TGTGCCAGCAGCTCGCGGGGGGACACTGGCTCCTACAATGAGCAGTTCTTC.

This clonotype was observed a few times. The V call is TRBV20-1, the J call TRBJ2-2; D is unclear. The V gene's germline CDR1 is DFQATT and CDR2 SNEGSKA (reference sequence). Trimming left V 4 bases short and J 1 base short, with 4 bases between. The length of the CDR3 is 12 residues. CDR3 coding DNA: TGCAGTGCTATGGGGAACACCGGGGAGCTGTTTTTT. This gives the protein CSAMGNTGELFF.

This clonotype was counted many times. The chain employs TRBV12-3 or TRBV12-4 and TRBJ2-5; D is unresolved. V shed 2 bases and J shed 2 bases, with 6 bases lying between them. The length of the CDR3 is 13 residues. The CDR3 loop is CASSLNRQETQYF. CDR3 nucleotides: TGTGCCAGCAGTTTAAACCGACAAGAGACCCAGTACTTC.

This clonotype was seen more than once but under ten times. This chain uses TRBV29-1 with TRBJ2-1, with D tentatively TRBD2 (7 bases). Looked up from germline, CDR1 is SQVTM and CDR2 is ANQGSEA. CDR3 length equals 15 residues. Trimming took 1 base from V and 4 from J, leaving 14 bases between them. Here the CDR3 reads CSVEAGGHSYNEQFF. DNA of the CDR3: TGCAGCGTTGAAGCGGGGGGACATTCTTACAATGAGCAGTTCTTC.

J is TRBJ1-4 and V is TRBV18; a weak D match, TRBD1 (5 bases). Germline V CDR1 and CDR2: KGHSH, LQKENI. This CDR3 is 15 amino acids long. V lost 3 bases, J lost 0 bases, and 8 bases lay in between. For the CDR3, the DNA is TGTGCCAGCTCACCGGGACGCTCAACTAATGAAAAACTGTTTTTT. Residues: CASSPGRSTNEKLFF.

V is TRBV6-1 and J is TRBJ2-7, with D possibly TRBD1 on 5 matching bases. Germline CDR1 is MNHNS and CDR2 is SASEGT. The CDR3 contains 14 residues. The V end was cut by 6 bases, the J end by 1 base, with 13 bases between. CDR3 region: CASSQTVASYEQYV. CDR3 in DNA: TGTGCCAGCAGCCAGACAGTGGCTTCCTACGAGCAGTACGTC.

This clonotype was detected only a few times. The gene calls are TRBV12-3 or TRBV12-4 and TRBJ2-5; D is possibly TRBD1 or TRBD2 (5 bases each). This CDR3 contains 13 residues. The CDR3 coding sequence is TGTGCTGCCGGACGGGGCCTCCAAGAGACCCAGTACTTC. This sequence encodes CAAGRGLQETQYF.

This clonotype was counted ten times or more. The CDR3 protein is CASTGGAGGWNEQFF. The CDR3, as DNA: TGCGCCAGCACCGGAGGAGCGGGAGGGTGGAATGAGCAGTTCTTC. The chain combines TRBV5-1 with TRBJ2-1; 10 nucleotides align to TRBD2. There are 15 residues in the CDR3. Trimming removed 6 bases from V and 7 bases from J; junction bases left unmatched: 10. CDR1 SGHRS and CDR2 YFSETQ come from the germline V gene.

This clonotype has more than one count but fewer than ten. This sequence joins TRBV5-1 and TRBJ2-7; 9 bases fit TRBD1. This CDR3 spans 15 amino acids. Germline V gene lookup returns CDR1 SGHRS and CDR2 YFSETQ. Trimming removed 4 bases from V and 3 bases from J; junction bases left unmatched: 8. In DNA, the CDR3 is TGCGCCAGCAGCACCGCCGGGACAGGGATCTACGAGCAGTACTTC. Its translation: CASSTAGTGIYEQYF.

This clonotype occurred a few times. The rearrangement uses TRBV19 and TRBJ2-7, with 8 bases fitting TRBD2. J gave up 2 bases and V 3 bases, and 6 bases lay outside the gene matches. CDR1 LNHDA and CDR2 SQIVND come from the germline V gene (reference sequence). The CDR3 length is 15 residues. CDR3 nucleotides: TGTGCCAGTAGTATTAGAACTAGCGGACCCTACGAGCAGTACTTC. It encodes CASSIRTSGPYEQYF.

In its sample, this clonotype was seen many times. J is TRBJ2-3 and V is TRBV6-4; TRBD1 matches 8 bases. From germline, CDR1 is MRHNA and CDR2 SNTAGT. The V segment lost 5 bases and the J segment 1 base; nucleotides outside the gene matches: 5. The CDR3 is made up of 15 amino acids. As DNA, the CDR3 is TGTGCCAGCAGTCCGAAGGGACAGGGCACAGATACGCAGTATTTT. This gives the protein CASSPKGQGTDTQYF.

In this sample, this clonotype turned up a few times. V gene TRBV20-1 combines with J gene TRBJ2-5, with 8 bases identical to TRBD2. In germline, CDR1 is DFQATT, CDR2 SNEGSKA (reference sequence). Trimming cost V 0 bases and J 5 bases; bases outside gene matches: 8. The CDR3 is 15 residues long. CDR3 region: CSARDFRASGETQYF. CDR3 DNA sequence: TGCAGTGCTAGAGATTTCAGGGCTAGCGGGGAGACCCAGTACTTC.

J is TRBJ2-3 and V is TRBV4-2; 9 bases line up with TRBD2. CDR1 and CDR2 (germline): LGHNA, YNFKEQ. The ends lost 0 bases at V and 1 base at J; junction bases unmatched: 5. CDR3 length: 17 amino acids. For the CDR3, the DNA is TGTGCCAGCAGCCAAGATCGGTGCGGGGGGGGCACAGATACGCAGTATTTT. Protein product: CASSQDRCGGGTDTQYF.

The gene calls are TRBV5-1 and TRBJ2-2, with a possible D match to TRBD2 (6 bases). V lost 2 bases to trimming and J lost 1 base, with 18 bases between them. This CDR3 contains 18 residues. The V gene's germline CDR1 is SGHRS and CDR2 YFSETQ. The CDR3 sequence is CASSFETWAGKNTGELFF. For the CDR3, the DNA is TGCGCCAGCAGCTTTGAGACCTGGGCGGGAAAGAACACCGGGGAGCTGTTTTTT.

This clonotype has ten or more counts. This chain uses TRBV25-1 with TRBJ1-4; D not resolved. This CDR3 region has 14 residues. Germline loops: CDR1 MGHDK, CDR2 SYGVNS. Deletions cut 2 bases from V and 4 bases from J, with 8 bases between. CDR3 nucleotides: TGTGCCAGCAGTGAAGCACAGCGTAATGAAAAACTGTTTTTT. It specifies CASSEAQRNEKLFF. The variable domain in full, completed from reference TRBV25-1 and TRBJ1-4, reads EADIYQTPRYLVIGTGKKITLECSQTMGHDKMYWYQQDPGMELHLIHYSYGVNSTEKGDLSSESTVSRIRTEHFPLTLESARPSHTSQYLCASSEAQRNEKLFFGSGTQLSVL.

The CDR3 nucleotides are TGTGCCACCACACCCCGCAAAAGCACCGGGGAGCTGTTTTTT. This codes for CATTPRKSTGELFF. The chain employs TRBV24-1 and TRBJ2-2; D is uncertain. From germline, CDR1 is KGHDR and CDR2 SFDVKD. The CDR3 length is 14 residues. The ends were cut back, 8 bases at V and 4 bases at J, with 13 bases in the middle.

This clonotype was seen repeatedly, ten times or more. V and J are TRBV12-3 or TRBV12-4 and TRBJ2-5; perhaps TRBD2 as D (5 bases). Trimming took off 6 bases at V and 5 bases at J, with 10 bases between the two ends. The CDR3 is 12 amino acids. This chain's CDR3 is CASSGLGETQYF. The CDR3 DNA follows: TGTGCCAGCAGCGGACTGGGGGAGACCCAGTACTTC.

At least ten counts were recorded for this clonotype. V usage is TRBV5-1 and J usage is TRBJ2-5; a possible D gene is TRBD1 (6 bases). This CDR3 spans 15 amino acids. Germline V lookup: CDR1 SGHRS, CDR2 YFSETQ. Deletions cut 4 bases from V and 5 bases from J, with 18 bases between. Here the CDR3 DNA reads TGCGCCAGCAGCGGGAACTGGACAGTTGTGGAGACCCAGTACTTC. It is translated as CASSGNWTVVETQYF.